This TCR beta chain came from a study of blood T cell repertoires in COVID-19. About the study: T cells, B-cell-depleted T cells, or PBMCs provided the cDNA or gDNA that served as material.

The CDR3 has 13 amino acids. The germline V and J ends were trimmed by 5 bases and 3 bases, with 10 bases remaining between them. The germline V gene has CDR1 SEHNR and CDR2 FQNEAQ (reference sequence). The table came from immunoSEQ multiplex PCR; TCRdb's copy has only in-frame clones and leaves some out. The table includes fewer than 150,000 clones, 82% detected once. This sequence originates from a woman older than 75 with acute or convalescent COVID-19. The V call is TRBV7-9, the J call TRBJ1-1; no reliable D call. Sample: peripheral blood. The CDR3 protein is CASSPNMDTEAFF. CDR3 DNA: TGTGCCAGCAGCCCAAACATGGACACTGAAGCTTTCTTT.